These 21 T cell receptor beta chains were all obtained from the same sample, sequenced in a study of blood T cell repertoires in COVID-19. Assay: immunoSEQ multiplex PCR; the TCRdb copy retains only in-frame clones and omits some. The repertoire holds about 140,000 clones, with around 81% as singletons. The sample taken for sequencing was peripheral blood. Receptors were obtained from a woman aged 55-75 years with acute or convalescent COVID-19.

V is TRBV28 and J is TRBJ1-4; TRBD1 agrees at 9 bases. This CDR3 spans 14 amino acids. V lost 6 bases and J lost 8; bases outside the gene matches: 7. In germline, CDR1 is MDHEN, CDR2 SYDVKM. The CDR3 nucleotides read TGTGCCAGCAGGCTTACAGGGGGCTCAGAAAAACTGTTTTTT. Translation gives CASRLTGGSEKLFF.

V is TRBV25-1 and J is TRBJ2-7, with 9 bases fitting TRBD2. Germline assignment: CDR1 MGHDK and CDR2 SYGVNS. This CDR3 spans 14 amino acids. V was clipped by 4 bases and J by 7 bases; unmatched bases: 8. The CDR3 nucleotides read TGTGCCAGCAGTGGGCAGGCGGGAGGGACTGAGCAGTACTTC. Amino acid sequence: CASSGQAGGTEQYF.

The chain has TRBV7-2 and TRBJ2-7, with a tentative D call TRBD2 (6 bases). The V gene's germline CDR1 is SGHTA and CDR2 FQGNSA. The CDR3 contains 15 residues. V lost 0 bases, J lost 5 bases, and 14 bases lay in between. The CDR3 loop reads CASSLAAGWVHEQYF. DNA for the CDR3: TGTGCCAGCAGCTTAGCTGCGGGATGGGTCCACGAGCAGTACTTC.

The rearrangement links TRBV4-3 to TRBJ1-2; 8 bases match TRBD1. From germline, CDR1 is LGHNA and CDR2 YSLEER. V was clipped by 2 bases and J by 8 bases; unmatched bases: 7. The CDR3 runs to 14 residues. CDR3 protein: CASSQFRGLEGYTF. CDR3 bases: TGCGCCAGCAGCCAATTCAGGGGGCTGGAAGGCTACACCTTC.

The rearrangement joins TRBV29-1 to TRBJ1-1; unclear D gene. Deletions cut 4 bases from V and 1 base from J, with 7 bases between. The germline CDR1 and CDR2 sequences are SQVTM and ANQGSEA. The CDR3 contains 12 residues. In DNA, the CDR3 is TGCAGCGTTGGTCAGAAGAACACTGAAGCTTTCTTT. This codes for CSVGQKNTEAFF. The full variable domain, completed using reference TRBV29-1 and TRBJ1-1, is SAVISQKPSRDICQRGTSLTIQCQVDSQVTMMFWYRQQPGQSLTLIATANQGSEATYESGFVIDKFPISRPNLTFSTLTVSNMSPEDSSIYLCSVGQKNTEAFFGQGTRLTVV.

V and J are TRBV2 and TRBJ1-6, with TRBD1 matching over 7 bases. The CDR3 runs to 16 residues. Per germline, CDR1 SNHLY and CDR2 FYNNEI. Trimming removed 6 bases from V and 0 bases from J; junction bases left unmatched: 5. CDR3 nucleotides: TGTGCCAGCAGGACCCGGGACAGCTCCTATAATTCACCCCTCCACTTT. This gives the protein CASRTRDSSYNSPLHF.

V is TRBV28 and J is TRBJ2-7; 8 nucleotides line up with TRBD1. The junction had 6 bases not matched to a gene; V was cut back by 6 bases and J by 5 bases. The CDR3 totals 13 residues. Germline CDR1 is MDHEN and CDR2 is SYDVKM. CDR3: CASRSTGAHEQYF. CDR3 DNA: TGTGCCAGCAGATCGACAGGGGCACACGAGCAGTACTTC.

CDR3 amino acids: CSASASGFPEAFF. CDR3 DNA: TGCAGTGCTAGTGCCTCGGGTTTCCCTGAAGCTTTCTTT. This chain links TRBV20-1 with TRBJ1-1; D is unclear. V was pared by 3 bases and J by 6 bases, with 14 bases between. This CDR3 has 13 residues. Germline CDR1 and CDR2: DFQATT and SNEGSKA (reference sequence).

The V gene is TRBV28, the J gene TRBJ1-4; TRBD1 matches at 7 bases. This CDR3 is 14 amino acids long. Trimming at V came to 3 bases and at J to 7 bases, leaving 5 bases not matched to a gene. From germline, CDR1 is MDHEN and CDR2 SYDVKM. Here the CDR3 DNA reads TGTGCCAGCAGTTTGTGGCAGGGGGGTGAAAAACTGTTTTTT. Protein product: CASSLWQGGEKLFF.

The CDR3 DNA is TGTGCCAGTAAGGACCGGGGTTATGAAAAACTGTTTTTT. Translation: CASKDRGYEKLFF. The V gene is TRBV19, the J gene TRBJ1-4; no reliable D call. This CDR3 is built from 13 residues. V dropped 7 bases and J dropped 6 bases, with 12 bases sitting between them. Germline V gives CDR1 LNHDA, CDR2 SQIVND (reference sequence).

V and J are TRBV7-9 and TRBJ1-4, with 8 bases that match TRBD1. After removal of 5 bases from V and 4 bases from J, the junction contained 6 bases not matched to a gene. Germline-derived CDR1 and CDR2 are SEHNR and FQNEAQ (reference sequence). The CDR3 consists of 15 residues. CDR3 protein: CASSPDRGNNEKLFF. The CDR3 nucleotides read TGTGCCAGCAGCCCAGACAGGGGAAATAATGAAAAACTGTTTTTT.

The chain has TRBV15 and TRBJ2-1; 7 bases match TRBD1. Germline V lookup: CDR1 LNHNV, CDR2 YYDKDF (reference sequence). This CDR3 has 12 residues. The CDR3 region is CGTGQQYNEQFF. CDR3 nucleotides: TGTGGGACAGGCCAGCAATACAATGAGCAGTTCTTC.

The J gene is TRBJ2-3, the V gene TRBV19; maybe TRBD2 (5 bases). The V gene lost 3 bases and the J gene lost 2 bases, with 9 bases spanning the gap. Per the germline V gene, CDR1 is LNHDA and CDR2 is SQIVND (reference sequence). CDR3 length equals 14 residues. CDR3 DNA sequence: TGTGCCAGTAGTATCCAGCGGTACACAGATACGCAGTATTTT. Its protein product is CASSIQRYTDTQYF.

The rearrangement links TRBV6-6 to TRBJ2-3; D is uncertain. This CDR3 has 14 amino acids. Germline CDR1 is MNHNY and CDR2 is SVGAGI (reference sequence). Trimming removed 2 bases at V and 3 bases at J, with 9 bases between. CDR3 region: CASSYPPVTDTQYF. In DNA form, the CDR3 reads TGTGCCAGCAGTTACCCCCCTGTAACAGATACGCAGTATTTT.

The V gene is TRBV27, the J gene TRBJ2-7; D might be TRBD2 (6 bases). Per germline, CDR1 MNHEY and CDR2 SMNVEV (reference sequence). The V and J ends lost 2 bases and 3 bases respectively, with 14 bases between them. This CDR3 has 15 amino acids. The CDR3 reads CASSLRRGTHYEQYF. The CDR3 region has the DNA TGTGCCAGCAGTTTAAGACGGGGGACGCACTACGAGCAGTACTTC.

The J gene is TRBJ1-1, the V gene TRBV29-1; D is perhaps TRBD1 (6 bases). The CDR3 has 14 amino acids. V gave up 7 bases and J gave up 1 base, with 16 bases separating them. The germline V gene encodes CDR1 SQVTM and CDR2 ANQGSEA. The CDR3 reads CSGGRGKGNTEAFF. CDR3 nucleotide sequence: TGCAGCGGGGGCAGGGGAAAAGGGAACACTGAAGCTTTCTTT.

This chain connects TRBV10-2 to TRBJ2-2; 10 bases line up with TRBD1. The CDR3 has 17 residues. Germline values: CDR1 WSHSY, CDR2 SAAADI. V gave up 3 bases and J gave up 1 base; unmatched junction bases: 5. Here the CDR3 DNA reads TGCGCCAGCAGTGACACCGGGACAGGGGTGAACACCGGGGAGCTGTTTTTT. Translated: CASSDTGTGVNTGELFF.

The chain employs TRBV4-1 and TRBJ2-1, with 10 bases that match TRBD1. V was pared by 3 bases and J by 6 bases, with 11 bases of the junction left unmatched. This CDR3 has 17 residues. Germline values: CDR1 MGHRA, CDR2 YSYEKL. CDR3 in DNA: TGCGCCAGCAGCCAGTGGGTTGCGGGACAGGGGAGCAATGAGCAGTTCTTC. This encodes CASSQWVAGQGSNEQFF.

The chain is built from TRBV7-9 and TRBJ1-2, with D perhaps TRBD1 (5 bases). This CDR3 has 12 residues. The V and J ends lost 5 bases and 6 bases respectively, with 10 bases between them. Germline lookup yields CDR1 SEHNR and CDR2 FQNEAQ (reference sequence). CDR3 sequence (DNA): TGTGCCAGCAGCCCACAGGAAAATGGCTACACCTTC. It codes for CASSPQENGYTF.

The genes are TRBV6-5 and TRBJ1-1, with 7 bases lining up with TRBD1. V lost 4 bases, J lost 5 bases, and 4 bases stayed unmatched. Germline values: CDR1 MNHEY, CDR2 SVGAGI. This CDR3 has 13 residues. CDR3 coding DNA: TGTGCCAGCAGTTGGGACAGTAATACTGAAGCTTTCTTT. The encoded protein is CASSWDSNTEAFF.

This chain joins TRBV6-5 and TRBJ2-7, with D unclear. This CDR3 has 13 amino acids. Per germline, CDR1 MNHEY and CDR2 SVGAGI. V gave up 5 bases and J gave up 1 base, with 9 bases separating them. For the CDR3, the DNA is TGTGCCAGCAGTCGCGGTTGGTCCTACGAGCAGTACTTC. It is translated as CASSRGWSYEQYF.